These 7 T cell receptor beta chains were all obtained from the same sample, sequenced in a study of T cell responses to AZD1222 COVID-19 vaccine. Sequencing was performed with immunoSEQ multiplex PCR; in TCRdb, only in-frame clones are kept and a portion is missing. The sample carries some 81,000 clones, 70% to 90% recorded once. Sequencing used peripheral blood, obtained 28 days after the second AZD1222 dose. Source of these receptors: an adult who received the AZD1222 COVID-19 vaccine.

The V and J genes are TRBV5-4 and TRBJ1-3; 10 positions agree with TRBD1. The CDR3 loop spans 17 amino acids. Germline values: CDR1 SGHNT, CDR2 YYREEE (reference sequence). Losses at the gene ends were 4 bases for V and 0 bases for J; bases not matched to a gene: 7. The chain's CDR3 is CASSLGQGVLSGNTIYF. The CDR3 nucleotides are TGTGCCAGCAGCCTCGGACAGGGGGTGCTCTCTGGAAACACCATATATTTT.

This chain links TRBV7-9 with TRBJ2-3; D ambiguous. Germline V gene lookup returns CDR1 SEHNR and CDR2 FQNEAQ (reference sequence). V was trimmed by 1 base and J by 0 bases, leaving 5 bases between them. CDR3 length equals 14 residues. The CDR3 here is CASSLDISTDTQYF. The DNA of the CDR3 is TGTGCCAGCAGCTTAGACATCAGCACAGATACGCAGTATTTT.

This chain joins TRBV3-1 (or the pseudogene TRBV3-2) and TRBJ1-5, with D unclear. CDR1 LGHDT and CDR2 YNNKEL come from the germline V gene (reference sequence). The CDR3 is made up of 13 amino acids. Trimming shortened V by 4 bases and J by 7 bases, and 11 bases separated the two germline ends. As DNA, the CDR3 is TGTGCCAGCAGCCTGGAATTGGGGCAGCCCCAGCATTTT. It specifies CASSLELGQPQHF.

The V call is TRBV5-4, the J call TRBJ2-1; 11 nucleotides align to TRBD2. V was clipped by 4 bases and J by 6 bases; unmatched bases: 3. The germline CDR1 and CDR2 sequences are SGHNT and YYREEE (reference sequence). This CDR3 is 14 amino acids long. CDR3 coding DNA: TGTGCCAGCAGCCCGGGACTAGCGGCCAATGAGCAGTTCTTC. Protein: CASSPGLAANEQFF. The full variable domain, completed using reference TRBV5-4 and TRBJ2-1, is ETGVTQSPTHLIKTRGQQVTLRCSSQSGHNTVSWYQQALGQGPQFIFQYYREEENGRGNFPPRFSGLQFPNYSSELNVNALELDDSALYLCASSPGLAANEQFFGPGTRLTVL.

The chain recombines TRBV7-2 with TRBJ2-1; TRBD2 matches 7 bases. Trimming cost V 5 bases and J 10 bases; bases outside gene matches: 5. This CDR3 spans 12 amino acids. Germline-derived CDR1 and CDR2 are SGHTA and FQGNSA. Here the CDR3 DNA reads TGTGCCAGCAGCATTCCGGGACTAGAGCAGTTCTTC. Protein product: CASSIPGLEQFF. Variable domain in full (rest from reference TRBV7-2 and TRBJ2-1): GAGVSQSPSNKVTEKGKDVELRCDPISGHTALYWYRQSLGQGLEFLIYFQGNSAPDKSGLPSDRFSAERTGGSVSTLTIQRTQQEDSAVYLCASSIPGLEQFFGPGTRLTVL.

The rearrangement links TRBV30 to TRBJ1-4; D gene uncertain. V lost 2 bases to trimming and J lost 5 bases, with 6 bases between them. The CDR3 spans 12 residues. Germline CDR1 and CDR2: GTSNPN and SVGIG (reference sequence). The CDR3 region is CAWSRQNEKLFF. Here the CDR3 DNA reads TGTGCCTGGAGTCGGCAGAATGAAAAACTGTTTTTT.

Only a few counts were recorded for this clone. The chain uses TRBV28 and TRBJ2-2, with D possibly TRBD1 on 5 matching bases. CDR1 is MDHEN and CDR2 is SYDVKM in the germline V gene. This CDR3 is 17 amino acids long. Trimming pared 1 base from V and 2 bases from J, leaving 14 bases between. Here the CDR3 reads CASSLYVGQINTGELFF. The DNA for the CDR3 is TGTGCCAGCAGTTTATATGTGGGGCAGATAAACACCGGGGAGCTGTTTTTT.